What follows are 26 T cell receptor beta chains derived from one specimen sequenced in a study of T cells in Graves' hyperthyroidism and ophthalmopathy. TCR beta CDR3 sequences were amplified from RNA transcripts. First-round RT-PCR of the TCR CDR3 relied on the HTBI primer set. A single record per CDR3 protein comes from TCRdb applying MiXCR to the multiplex PCR reads. The repertoire consists of 300,000 to 400,000 distinct CDR3 sequences, with roughly 21% occurring once and the leading ten covering over 45%. Sequenced sample: blood. These receptors all stem from a woman between 45 and 65 years old with Graves' hyperthyroidism.

This clonotype has ten or more counts. V and J are TRBV5-1 and TRBJ2-3; a weak D match, TRBD1 (5 bases). Germline V CDR1 and CDR2: SGHRS, YFSETQ. Trimming shortened V by 2 bases and J by 0 bases, and 10 bases separated the two germline ends. The CDR3 covers 15 residues. CDR3 in amino acids: CASSLGDPSTDTQYF. CDR3 bases: TGCGCCAGCAGCTTAGGGGATCCAAGCACAGATACGCAGTATTTT.

V and J are TRBV7-3 and TRBJ2-3, with D unresolved. Per the germline V gene, CDR1 is SGHTA and CDR2 is FQGTGA. Between the trimmed V and J ends, which lost 0 bases and 6 bases, there was a span of 4 bases. This CDR3 region has 12 residues. The DNA for the CDR3 is TGTGCCAGCAGCTTAACTAGGGATACGCAGTATTTT. It yields the protein CASSLTRDTQYF. Supplemented by reference TRBV7-3 and TRBJ2-3, the full variable domain reads GAGVSQTPSNKVTEKGKYVELRCDPISGHTALYWYRQSLGQGPEFLIYFQGTGAADDSGLPNDRFFAVRPEGSVSTLKIQRTERGDSAVYLCASSLTRDTQYFGPGTRLTVL.

The J gene is TRBJ2-1, the V gene TRBV5-1; 12 nucleotides agree with TRBD1. CDR1 and CDR2 from the germline V gene are SGHRS and YFSETQ. The ends lost 6 bases at V and 10 bases at J; junction bases unmatched: 20. The CDR3 runs to 18 residues. The CDR3 coding sequence is TGCGCCAGCAATAGGGGACAGGGGGCCGCGGGAGGGCCCTTAGAGCAGTTCTTC. Amino acid sequence: CASNRGQGAAGGPLEQFF.

The table lists this clonotype with a few counts. The J gene is TRBJ2-1, the V gene TRBV28; unclear D gene. The CDR3 covers 14 residues. V was clipped by 7 bases and J by 0 bases, with 10 bases between them. Germline V lookup: CDR1 MDHEN, CDR2 SYDVKM. The chain's CDR3 is CASTTASSYNEQFF. The CDR3 DNA reads as TGTGCCAGCACAACGGCTAGCTCCTACAATGAGCAGTTCTTC.

The table lists this clonotype with many counts. J is TRBJ2-1 and V is TRBV28; a weak D match, TRBD2 (5 bases). Between the trimmed V and J ends, which lost 5 bases and 6 bases, there was a span of 11 bases. The length of the CDR3 is 13 residues. The V gene's germline CDR1 is MDHEN and CDR2 SYDVKM. CDR3 in DNA: TGTGCCAGCAGTCCCTCGAGCGGCAATGAGCAGTTCTTC. It yields the protein CASSPSSGNEQFF.

This clonotype was seen many times. The chain employs TRBV2 and TRBJ2-7; 7 bases match TRBD1. This CDR3 has 13 amino acids. V lost 6 bases to trimming and J lost 0 bases; unmatched junction nucleotides: 2. Germline CDR1 SNHLY, CDR2 FYNNEI. The CDR3 coding sequence is TGTGCCAGCAGACAGGGGAGCTCCTACGAGCAGTACTTC. It encodes CASRQGSSYEQYF.

The chain joins TRBV19 to TRBJ1-2; the D is unclear. Germline loops: CDR1 LNHDA, CDR2 SQIVND (reference sequence). The CDR3 length is 13 residues. The V and J ends lost 8 bases and 4 bases respectively, with 14 bases between them. CDR3 nucleotide sequence: TGTGCCAGTGAGGACCCGGCCGCCTATGGCTACACCTTC. Amino acids: CASEDPAAYGYTF.

In its sample, this clonotype was seen once. V and J are TRBV20-1 and TRBJ2-7, with 8 bases aligning to TRBD2. The V and J ends lost 5 bases and 0 bases, in that order; junction bases with no gene match: 3. The germline gives CDR1 DFQATT, CDR2 SNEGSKA (reference sequence). The CDR3 has 13 residues. CDR3 amino acids: CSAESGSSYEQYF. CDR3 nucleotide sequence: TGCAGTGCTGAGAGCGGGAGCTCCTACGAGCAGTACTTC.

At least ten counts were recorded for this clonotype. This rearrangement joins TRBV7-8 to TRBJ2-5, with D uncertain. In germline, CDR1 is SGHVS, CDR2 FQNEAQ. The CDR3 extends over 13 amino acids. The V gene lost 8 bases and the J gene lost 2 bases, with 12 bases spanning the gap. CDR3 amino acids: CASRPFGQETQYF. The CDR3 nucleotides are TGTGCCAGCCGACCGTTCGGTCAAGAGACCCAGTACTTC.

This clonotype was counted only a few times. This chain connects TRBV20-1 to TRBJ1-2; 10 bases are a match to TRBD1. The CDR3 length is 14 residues. With V trimmed by 6 bases and J by 3 bases, 7 bases remained unmatched. Germline V gene data show CDR1 as DFQATT and CDR2 as SNEGSKA (reference sequence). The CDR3 sequence: CSAYTGTGDYGYTF. CDR3 DNA sequence: TGCAGTGCGTATACCGGGACAGGGGACTATGGCTACACCTTC.

V gene TRBV16 combines with J gene TRBJ2-7, with 8 bases identical to TRBD1. Trimming removed 5 bases from V and 0 bases from J; junction bases left unmatched: 6. The CDR3 sequence is 15 residues long. Germline CDR1 KGHSY, CDR2 FQNENV. CDR3 nucleotides: TGTGCCAGCAGCACCGGACAGGGATTCTCCTACGAGCAGTACTTC. This gives the protein CASSTGQGFSYEQYF.

Remarks on this clonotype: A read error may explain this, as a much larger clone is one base away. J is TRBJ1-1 and V is TRBV5-1; D ambiguous. The CDR3 consists of 14 residues. The V end lost 4 bases, the J end lost 5 bases, and 15 bases lay between the germline ends. CDR1 and CDR2 from the germline V gene are SGHRS and YFSETQ. The CDR3 sequence is CASSLSVVGTEAFF. As DNA, the CDR3 is TGCGCCAGCAGCCTTAGCGTGGTGGGGACTGAAGCTTTCTTT. Filled out from reference TRBV5-1 and TRBJ1-1, the complete variable domain reads KAGVTQTPRYLIKTRGQQVTLSCSPISGHRSVSWYQQTPGQGLQFLFEYFSETQRNKGNFPGRFSGRQFSNSRSEMNVSTLELGDSALYLCASSLSVVGTEAFFGQGTRLTVV.

This sequence joins TRBV6-1 and TRBJ1-4; perhaps TRBD1 as D (6 bases). Between the trimmed V and J ends, which lost 4 bases and 5 bases, there was a span of 14 bases. Per germline, CDR1 MNHNS and CDR2 SASEGT. The CDR3 loop spans 15 amino acids. As DNA, the CDR3 is TGTGCCAGCAGTGCCCGACAGGATAAAAATGAAAAACTGTTTTTT. Its translation is CASSARQDKNEKLFF.

The chain couples TRBV2 to TRBJ2-2; D might be TRBD2 (5 bases). Per the germline V gene, CDR1 is SNHLY and CDR2 is FYNNEI. V was cut by 3 bases and J by 1 base, with 24 bases left in between. The CDR3 extends over 20 amino acids. The CDR3 DNA sequence: TGTGCCAGCAGTGACCCCACTAACCGGGAACTACCTAAGAACACCGGGGAGCTGTTTTTT. Its translation is CASSDPTNRELPKNTGELFF.

This clonotype was counted at least ten times. The chain carries TRBV28 and TRBJ1-4; 8 nucleotides line up with TRBD1. This CDR3 has 15 residues. The ends lost 2 bases at V and 5 bases at J; junction bases unmatched: 4. The germline V gene has CDR1 MDHEN and CDR2 SYDVKM. In DNA, the CDR3 is TGTGCCAGCAGTTTAGGGGACAGGAGGAATGAAAAACTGTTTTTT. Translation: CASSLGDRRNEKLFF.

This clonotype was recorded at least ten times. V gene TRBV10-3 combines with J gene TRBJ2-5; 7 bases map to TRBD1. Germline V gives CDR1 ENHRY, CDR2 SYGVKD. The junction had 10 bases not matched to a gene; V was cut back by 3 bases and J by 3 bases. The CDR3 extends over 16 amino acids. CDR3 in DNA: TGTGCCATCAGTGACCAGGACAGGACCGGGGAAGAGACCCAGTACTTC. As protein: CAISDQDRTGEETQYF.

This clonotype has ten or more counts. The chain has TRBV11-3 and TRBJ1-5; the D gene is possibly TRBD1 (5 bases). Per germline, CDR1 SGHNT and CDR2 YENEEA. With 2 bases removed from V and 5 bases from J, the gap between germline ends came to 13 bases. The CDR3 sequence is 15 residues long. This CDR3 is CASSLKGTPDQPQHF. In DNA form, the CDR3 reads TGTGCCAGCAGCTTAAAAGGGACCCCGGATCAGCCCCAGCATTTT.

J is TRBJ1-2 and V is TRBV7-9; D is uncertain. This CDR3 spans 12 amino acids. Germline lookup yields CDR1 SEHNR and CDR2 FQNEAQ (reference sequence). Trimming cost V 6 bases and J 1 base, with 6 bases left between them. DNA of the CDR3: TGTGCCAGCAGGGGCGATAACTATGGCTACACCTTC. This sequence encodes CASRGDNYGYTF.

The chain uses TRBV4-1 and TRBJ2-7; D call uncertain. CDR1 and CDR2 from the germline V gene are MGHRA and YSYEKL. The V end lost 3 bases, the J end lost 2 bases, and 11 bases lay between the germline ends. The CDR3 consists of 14 residues. The CDR3 DNA is TGCGCCAGCAGCCAGCCACTTATCCCCTACGAGCAGTACTTC. Encoded protein: CASSQPLIPYEQYF.

In DNA form, the CDR3 reads TGTGCCATCGGAGTTGGCAGTTCCTACGAGCAGTACTTC. It specifies CAIGVGSSYEQYF. This sequence joins TRBV10-3 and TRBJ2-7; D is undetermined. The CDR3 length is 13 residues. CDR1 and CDR2 (germline): ENHRY, SYGVKD. V was pared by 8 bases and J by 1 base, with 12 bases between.

The rearrangement uses TRBV2 and TRBJ2-2, with 11 bases identical to TRBD1. CDR1 and CDR2 from the germline V gene are SNHLY and FYNNEI. V gave up 9 bases and J gave up 5 bases; unmatched junction bases: 5. This CDR3 is built from 14 residues. For the CDR3, the DNA is TGTGCCAGACGGACAGGGGGCACGACCGGGGAGCTGTTTTTT. This encodes CARRTGGTTGELFF.

The V gene is TRBV27, the J gene TRBJ1-2; the D gene is possibly TRBD1 (6 bases). CDR1 MNHEY and CDR2 SMNVEV come from the germline V gene (reference sequence). The ends were cut back, 6 bases at V and 0 bases at J, with 14 bases in the middle. This CDR3 is 15 amino acids long. The CDR3 DNA reads TGTGCCAGCAGGCGGCGGGACACAGCTAACTATGGCTACACCTTC. It specifies CASRRRDTANYGYTF.

This clonotype came up many times. The V gene is TRBV20-1, the J gene TRBJ2-3, with 14 nucleotides matching TRBD2. This CDR3 contains 17 residues. J was trimmed by 2 bases and V by 5 bases; bases with no gene match: 9. The germline V gene has CDR1 DFQATT and CDR2 SNEGSKA (reference sequence). This chain's CDR3 is CSAVRLAGGDFTDTQYF. Written as DNA, the CDR3 is TGCAGTGCTGTAAGACTAGCGGGGGGGGATTTCACAGATACGCAGTATTTT.

This clonotype has just a few counts. V is TRBV19 and J is TRBJ2-5, with no clear D. Germline CDR1 reads LNHDA; CDR2 reads SQIVND (reference sequence). The V end was cut by 4 bases, the J end by 2 bases, with 5 bases between. This CDR3 has 12 amino acids. The CDR3 DNA reads as TGTGCCAGTAGTAGCCCGCAAGAGACCCAGTACTTC. It specifies CASSSPQETQYF.

This clonotype was recorded many times. The chain has TRBV19 and TRBJ1-5; TRBD1 matches at 7 bases. Germline CDR1 reads LNHDA; CDR2 reads SQIVND (reference sequence). V was clipped by 8 bases and J by 1 base; unmatched bases: 5. CDR3 size: 14 residues. The CDR3 spells CASSLDRSNQPQHF. CDR3 nucleotide sequence: TGTGCCAGTTCCTTGGACAGGAGCAATCAGCCCCAGCATTTT. Supplemented by reference TRBV19 and TRBJ1-5, the full variable domain reads DGGITQSPKYLFRKEGQNVTLSCEQNLNHDAMYWYRQDPGQGLRLIYYSQIVNDFQKGDIAEGYSVSREKKESFPLTVTSAQKNPTAFYLCASSLDRSNQPQHFGDGTRLSIL.

This clonotype was recorded many times. This chain links TRBV9 with TRBJ2-7, with TRBD1 as a possible D gene (6 bases). Trimming removed 0 bases at V and 5 bases at J, with 15 bases between. This CDR3 has 15 residues. The germline gives CDR1 SGDLS, CDR2 YYNGEE. The CDR3 loop reads CASSVGGRGVNEQYF. CDR3 bases: TGTGCCAGCAGCGTAGGGGGGCGAGGGGTAAACGAGCAGTACTTC.